The 7 T cell receptor beta chains in this list originate from one sample, sequenced in a study of graft-versus-host responses after intestinal transplantation. The repertoire was sequenced with immunoSEQ multiplex PCR; TCRdb's copy has only in-frame clones and lacks some. The data hold around 50,000 clones, with roughly 83% observed a single time. Which antigens these TCRs recognize remains unknown. The source material was unstimulated CD4+ T cells sorted from spleen or lymph node cells, sampled before transplant. The receptors were sampled from a human donor who was the organ donor for an intestinal transplant.

This sequence joins TRBV15 and TRBJ2-3; D could derive from TRBD1 or TRBD2 (5 bases each). Per germline, CDR1 LNHNV and CDR2 YYDKDF (reference sequence). Trimming stripped 2 bases from V and 0 bases from J, with 6 bases between. The length of the CDR3 is 14 residues. In nucleotides, the CDR3 is TGTGCCACCAGCAGATGGGGGAGCACAGATACGCAGTATTTT. Its translation is CATSRWGSTDTQYF.

This clone came up a few times. V gene TRBV10-3 combines with J gene TRBJ2-7; D is unresolved. CDR1 ENHRY and CDR2 SYGVKD come from the germline V gene. CDR3 length: 15 residues. V gave up 3 bases and J gave up 2 bases, with 14 bases separating them. Written as DNA, the CDR3 is TGTGCCATCAGTGATTCGGGCTCCCCAACCTACGAGCAGTACTTC. Translating it yields CAISDSGSPTYEQYF.

The J gene is TRBJ1-2, the V gene TRBV6-1; 8 bases fit TRBD1. The CDR3 sequence is 15 residues long. Germline values: CDR1 MNHNS, CDR2 SASEGT. After removal of 2 bases from V and 0 bases from J, the junction contained 2 bases not matched to a gene. CDR3 coding DNA: TGTGCCAGCAGTGAAAACAGGGGGGCTAACTATGGCTACACCTTC. This encodes CASSENRGANYGYTF.

This clone occurred once. CDR3 DNA sequence: TGCGCCAGCGGGGGACTAGCGGGGATACCGGGCGGGGAGCTGTTTTTT. It translates to CASGGLAGIPGGELFF. The rearrangement links TRBV10-2 to TRBJ2-2, with TRBD2 matching 13 bases. The CDR3 covers 16 residues. Germline V gives CDR1 WSHSY, CDR2 SAAADI. With V trimmed by 8 bases and J by 7 bases, 10 bases remained unmatched.

This rearrangement joins TRBV9 to TRBJ2-1; TRBD2 matches at 9 bases. The V and J ends lost 4 bases and 6 bases, in that order; junction bases with no gene match: 8. There are 15 residues in the CDR3. Germline CDR1 reads SGDLS; CDR2 reads YYNGEE. The CDR3 DNA is TGTGCCAGCAGCACCACCGGGACTAGCCCCAATGAGCAGTTCTTC. Translating it yields CASSTTGTSPNEQFF. The entire variable domain, with the rest obtained from reference TRBV9 and TRBJ2-1, is as follows: DSGVTQTPKHLITATGQRVTLRCSPRSGDLSVYWYQQSLDQGLQFLIQYYNGEERAKGNILERFSAQQFPDLHSELNLSSLELGDSALYFCASSTTGTSPNEQFFGPGTRLTVL.

This chain joins TRBV25-1 and TRBJ2-3; TRBD2 aligns across 14 bases. Germline trimming cut 3 bases from V and 6 bases from J; bases unmatched to any gene: 11. Germline CDR1 MGHDK, CDR2 SYGVNS. CDR3 length: 18 residues. CDR3 nucleotide sequence: TGTGCCAGCAGTGAGGACAGGGGACTAGCGGGAGTTTACGATACGCAGTATTTT. It codes for CASSEDRGLAGVYDTQYF.

The chain is built from TRBV18 and TRBJ1-2; D is possibly TRBD1 (5 bases). V shed 6 bases and J shed 6 bases, with 17 bases lying between them. CDR1 KGHSH and CDR2 LQKENI come from the germline V gene. The CDR3 extends over 14 amino acids. The CDR3 DNA reads TGTGCCAGCTCTCCCTCTGTGACAGACCATGGCTACACCTTC. Its protein product is CASSPSVTDHGYTF.